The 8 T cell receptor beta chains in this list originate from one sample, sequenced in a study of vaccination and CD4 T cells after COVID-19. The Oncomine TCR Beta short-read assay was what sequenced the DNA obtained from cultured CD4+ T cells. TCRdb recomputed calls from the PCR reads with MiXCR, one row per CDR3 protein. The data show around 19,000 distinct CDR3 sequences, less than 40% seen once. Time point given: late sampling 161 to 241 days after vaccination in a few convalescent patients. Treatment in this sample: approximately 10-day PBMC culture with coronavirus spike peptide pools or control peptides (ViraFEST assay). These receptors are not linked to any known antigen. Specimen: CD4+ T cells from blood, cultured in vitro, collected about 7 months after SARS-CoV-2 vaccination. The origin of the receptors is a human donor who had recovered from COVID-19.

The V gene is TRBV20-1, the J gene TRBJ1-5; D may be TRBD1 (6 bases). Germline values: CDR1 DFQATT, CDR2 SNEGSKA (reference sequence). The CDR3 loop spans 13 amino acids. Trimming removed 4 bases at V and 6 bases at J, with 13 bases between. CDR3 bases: TGCAGTGCTACTGGGGGCGCGGGTCAGCCCCAGCATTTT. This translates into CSATGGAGQPQHF.

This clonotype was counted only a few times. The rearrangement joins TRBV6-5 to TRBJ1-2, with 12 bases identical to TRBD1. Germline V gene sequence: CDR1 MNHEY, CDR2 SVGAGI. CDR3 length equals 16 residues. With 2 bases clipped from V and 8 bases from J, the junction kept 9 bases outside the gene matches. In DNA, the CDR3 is TGTGCCAGCAGTTACGGGGGAGGGGACAGGGGGCGCGGCTACACCTTC. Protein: CASSYGGGDRGRGYTF.

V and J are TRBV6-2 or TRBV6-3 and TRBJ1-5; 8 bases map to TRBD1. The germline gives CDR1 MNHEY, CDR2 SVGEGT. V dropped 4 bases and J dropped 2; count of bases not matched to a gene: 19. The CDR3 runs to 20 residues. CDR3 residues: CASSSKWTGFPESRNQPQHF. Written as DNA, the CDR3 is TGTGCCAGCAGTTCTAAGTGGACAGGGTTTCCGGAATCGCGCAATCAGCCCCAGCATTTT.

The CDR3 protein is CASSMPQDTQYF. DNA for the CDR3: TGTGCCAGTAGTATGCCACAAGATACGCAGTATTTT. The rearrangement uses TRBV19 and TRBJ2-3; no definite D call. The V end lost 3 bases, the J end lost 5 bases, and 6 bases lay between the germline ends. The CDR3 is 12 residues long. Germline V gene data show CDR1 as LNHDA and CDR2 as SQIVND (reference sequence).

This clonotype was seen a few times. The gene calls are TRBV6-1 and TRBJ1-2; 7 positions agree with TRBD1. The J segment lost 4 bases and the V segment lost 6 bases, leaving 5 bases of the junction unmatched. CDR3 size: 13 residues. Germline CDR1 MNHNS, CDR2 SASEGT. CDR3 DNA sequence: TGTGCCAGCAGACTAGGGGGCAGCTATGGCTACACCTTC. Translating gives CASRLGGSYGYTF.

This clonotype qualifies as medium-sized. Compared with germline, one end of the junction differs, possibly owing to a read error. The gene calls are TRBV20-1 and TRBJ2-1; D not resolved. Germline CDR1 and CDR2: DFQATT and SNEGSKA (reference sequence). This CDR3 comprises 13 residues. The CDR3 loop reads CSAKQNSDNEQFF. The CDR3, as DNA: TGCAGTGCTAAACAAAACTCCGACAATGAGCAGTTCTTC.

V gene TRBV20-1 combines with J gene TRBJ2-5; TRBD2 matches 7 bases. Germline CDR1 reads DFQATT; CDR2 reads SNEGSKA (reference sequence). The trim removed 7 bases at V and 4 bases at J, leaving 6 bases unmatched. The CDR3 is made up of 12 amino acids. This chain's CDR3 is CSEEGGLETQYF. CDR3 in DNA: TGCAGTGAAGAGGGAGGGTTAGAGACCCAGTACTTC.

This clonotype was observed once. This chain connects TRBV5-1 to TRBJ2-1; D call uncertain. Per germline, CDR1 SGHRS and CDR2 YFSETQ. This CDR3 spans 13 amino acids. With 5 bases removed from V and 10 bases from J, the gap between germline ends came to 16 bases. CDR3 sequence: CASSSLVSPEQFF. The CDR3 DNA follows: TGCGCCAGCAGTTCGCTAGTAAGCCCCGAGCAGTTCTTC.